These 3 T cell receptor beta chains were sequenced from one sample in a study of blood T cell repertoires in COVID-19. Method: immunoSEQ multiplex PCR; TCRdb's copy keeps in-frame clones and lacks some. Among about 180,000 clones listed, about 91% were seen once. The sample comprised PBMCs or T cells enriched from blood (not recorded which). The receptors here all came from a woman between 40 and 55 years old with acute COVID-19.

The chain carries TRBV10-2 and TRBJ1-4; a possible D gene is TRBD1 (6 bases). CDR3 size: 14 residues. CDR1 WSHSY and CDR2 SAAADI come from the germline V gene. Trimming pared 6 bases from V and 8 bases from J, leaving 16 bases between. The CDR3 sequence is CASRLSGDREKLFF. Here the CDR3 DNA reads TGCGCCAGCAGATTGTCAGGGGACCGAGAAAAACTGTTTTTT.

This rearrangement joins TRBV19 to TRBJ2-2, with 8 bases lining up with TRBD1. Per the germline V gene, CDR1 is LNHDA and CDR2 is SQIVND (reference sequence). J gave up 6 bases and V 7 bases, and 7 bases lay outside the gene matches. This CDR3 has 14 amino acids. This CDR3 is CASKRTGYPGELFF. The DNA for the CDR3 is TGTGCCAGTAAAAGGACAGGGTACCCCGGGGAGCTGTTTTTT.

CDR3 sequence: CASSTQLTGTNEKLFF. The CDR3 DNA is TGCGCCAGCAGCACCCAATTAACAGGGACAAATGAAAAACTGTTTTTT. The V gene is TRBV4-1, the J gene TRBJ1-4; the D gene is possibly TRBD1 (6 bases). The germline V gene has CDR1 MGHRA and CDR2 YSYEKL. The CDR3 runs 16 residues. Trimming cost V 5 bases and J 5 bases, with 18 bases left between them.